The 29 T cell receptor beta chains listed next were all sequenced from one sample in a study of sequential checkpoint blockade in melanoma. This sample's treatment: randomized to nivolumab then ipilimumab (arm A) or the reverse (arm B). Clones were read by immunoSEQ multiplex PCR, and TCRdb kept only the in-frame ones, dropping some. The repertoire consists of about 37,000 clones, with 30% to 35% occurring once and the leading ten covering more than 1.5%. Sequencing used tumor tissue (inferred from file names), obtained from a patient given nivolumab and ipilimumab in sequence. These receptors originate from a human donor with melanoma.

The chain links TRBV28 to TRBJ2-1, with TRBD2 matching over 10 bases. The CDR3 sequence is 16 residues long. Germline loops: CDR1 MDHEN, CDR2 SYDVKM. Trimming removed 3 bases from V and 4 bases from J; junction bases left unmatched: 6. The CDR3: CASSFIAGGSYNEQFF. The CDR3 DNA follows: TGTGCCAGCAGTTTTATAGCGGGGGGAAGTTACAATGAGCAGTTCTTC.

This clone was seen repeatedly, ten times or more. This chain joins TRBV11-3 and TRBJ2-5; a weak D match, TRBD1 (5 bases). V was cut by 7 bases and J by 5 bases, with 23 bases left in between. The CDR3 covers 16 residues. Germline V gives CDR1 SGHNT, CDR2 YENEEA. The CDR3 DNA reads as TGTGCCAGCACCCACCCAGGAGACAGTCTTCTGGAGACCCAGTACTTC. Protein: CASTHPGDSLLETQYF.

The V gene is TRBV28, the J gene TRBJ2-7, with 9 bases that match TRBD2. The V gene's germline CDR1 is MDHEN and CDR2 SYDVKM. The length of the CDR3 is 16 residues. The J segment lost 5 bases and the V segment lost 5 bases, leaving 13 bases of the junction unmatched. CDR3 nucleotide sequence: TGTGCCAGCAGTCCTAGGCGGGCTAGCGGGGACCACGAGCAGTACTTC. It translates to CASSPRRASGDHEQYF.

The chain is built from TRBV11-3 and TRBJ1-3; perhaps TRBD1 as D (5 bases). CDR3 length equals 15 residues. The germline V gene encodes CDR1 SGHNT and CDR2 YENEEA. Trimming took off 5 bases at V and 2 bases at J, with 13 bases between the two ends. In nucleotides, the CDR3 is TGTGCCAGCAGCCGGTGGGGGGAGGCTGGAAACACCATATATTTT. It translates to CASSRWGEAGNTIYF.

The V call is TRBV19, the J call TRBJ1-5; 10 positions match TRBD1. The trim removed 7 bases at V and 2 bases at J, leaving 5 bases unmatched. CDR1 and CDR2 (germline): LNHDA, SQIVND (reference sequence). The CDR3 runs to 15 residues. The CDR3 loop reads CASTPGTGGNQPQHF. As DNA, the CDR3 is TGTGCCAGTACCCCAGGGACAGGGGGCAATCAGCCCCAGCATTTT.

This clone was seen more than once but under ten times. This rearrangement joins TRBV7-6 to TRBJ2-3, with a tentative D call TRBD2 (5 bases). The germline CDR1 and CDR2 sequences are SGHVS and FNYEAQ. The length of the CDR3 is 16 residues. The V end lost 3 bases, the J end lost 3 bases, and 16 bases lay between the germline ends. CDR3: CASSFRTPGTTDTQYF. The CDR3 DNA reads TGTGCCAGCAGCTTCAGGACTCCAGGCACAACAGATACGCAGTATTTT.

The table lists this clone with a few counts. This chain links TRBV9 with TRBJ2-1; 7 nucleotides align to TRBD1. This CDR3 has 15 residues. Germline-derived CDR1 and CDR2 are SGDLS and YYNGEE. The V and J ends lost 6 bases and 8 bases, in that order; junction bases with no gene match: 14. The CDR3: CASTTSGQEADEQFF. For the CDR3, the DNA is TGTGCCAGCACCACGAGTGGACAGGAGGCCGATGAGCAGTTCTTC.

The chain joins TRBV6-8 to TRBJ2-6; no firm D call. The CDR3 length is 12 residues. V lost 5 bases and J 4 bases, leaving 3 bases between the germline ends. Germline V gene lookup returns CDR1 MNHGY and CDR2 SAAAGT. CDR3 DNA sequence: TGTGCCAGCAGTCCGGGGGCCAACGTCCTGACTTTC. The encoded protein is CASSPGANVLTF.

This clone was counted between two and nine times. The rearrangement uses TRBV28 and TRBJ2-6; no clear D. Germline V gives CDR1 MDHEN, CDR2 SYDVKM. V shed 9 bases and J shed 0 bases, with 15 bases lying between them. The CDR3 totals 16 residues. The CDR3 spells CASNTDINSGANVLTF. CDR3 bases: TGTGCCAGTAACACGGATATTAACTCTGGGGCCAACGTCCTGACTTTC.

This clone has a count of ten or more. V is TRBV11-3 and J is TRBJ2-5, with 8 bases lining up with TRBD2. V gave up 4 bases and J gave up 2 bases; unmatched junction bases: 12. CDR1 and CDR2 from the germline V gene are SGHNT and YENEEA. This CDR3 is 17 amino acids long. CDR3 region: CASSSDGSGGPQETQYF. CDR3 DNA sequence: TGTGCCAGCAGCTCGGATGGGAGCGGGGGACCACAAGAGACCCAGTACTTC.

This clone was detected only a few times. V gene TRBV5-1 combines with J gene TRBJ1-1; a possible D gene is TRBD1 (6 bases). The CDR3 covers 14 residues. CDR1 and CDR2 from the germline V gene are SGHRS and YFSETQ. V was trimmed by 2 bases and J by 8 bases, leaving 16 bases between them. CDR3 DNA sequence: TGCGCCAGCAGCTTAGATACAGGGAGGCCCGAAGCTTTCTTT. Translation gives CASSLDTGRPEAFF.

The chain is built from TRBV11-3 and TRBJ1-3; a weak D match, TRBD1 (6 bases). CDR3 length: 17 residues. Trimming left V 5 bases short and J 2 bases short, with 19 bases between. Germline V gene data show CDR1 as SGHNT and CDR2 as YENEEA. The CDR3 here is CASSPQPPGVTGNTIYF. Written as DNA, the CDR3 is TGTGCCAGCAGCCCTCAGCCTCCAGGGGTTACTGGAAACACCATATATTTT.

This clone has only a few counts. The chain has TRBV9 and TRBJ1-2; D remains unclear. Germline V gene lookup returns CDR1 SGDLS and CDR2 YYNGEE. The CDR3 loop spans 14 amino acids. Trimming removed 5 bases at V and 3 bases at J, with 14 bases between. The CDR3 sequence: CASREEGSYYGYTF. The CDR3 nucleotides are TGTGCCAGCAGGGAGGAGGGCTCTTACTATGGCTACACCTTC. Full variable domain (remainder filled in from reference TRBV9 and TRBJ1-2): DSGVTQTPKHLITATGQRVTLRCSPRSGDLSVYWYQQSLDQGLQFLIQYYNGEERAKGNILERFSAQQFPDLHSELNLSSLELGDSALYFCASREEGSYYGYTFGSGTRLTVV.

CDR3 coding DNA: TGCGCCAGCAGCCAGGGGCCGTCCGGGGAAGCTGAAGCTTTCTTT. Protein sequence: CASSQGPSGEAEAFF. This chain uses TRBV4-1 with TRBJ1-1; maybe TRBD1 (5 bases). Germline CDR1 reads MGHRA; CDR2 reads YSYEKL. The CDR3 length is 15 residues. Trimming left V 3 bases short and J 6 bases short, with 17 bases between.

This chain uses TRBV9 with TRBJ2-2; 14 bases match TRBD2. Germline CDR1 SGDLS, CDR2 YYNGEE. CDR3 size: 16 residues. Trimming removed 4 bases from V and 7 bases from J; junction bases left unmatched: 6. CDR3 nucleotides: TGTGCCAGCAGCCCCCGACTAGCGGGGGGGGGCGGGGAGCTGTTTTTT. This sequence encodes CASSPRLAGGGGELFF.

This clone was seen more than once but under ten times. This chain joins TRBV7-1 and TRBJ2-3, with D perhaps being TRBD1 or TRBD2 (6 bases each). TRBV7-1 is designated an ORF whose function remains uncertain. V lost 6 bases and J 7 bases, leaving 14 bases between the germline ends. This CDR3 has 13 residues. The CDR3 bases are TGTGCCAGCAGTCTAGAGGGGGGCCATACGCAGTATTTT. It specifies CASSLEGGHTQYF.

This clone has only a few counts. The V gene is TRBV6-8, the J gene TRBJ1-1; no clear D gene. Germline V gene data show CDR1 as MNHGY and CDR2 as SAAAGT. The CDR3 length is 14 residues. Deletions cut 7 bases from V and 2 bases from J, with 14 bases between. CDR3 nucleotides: TGTGCCAGCACCCTGACACGGGTCAACACTGAAGCTTTCTTT. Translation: CASTLTRVNTEAFF.

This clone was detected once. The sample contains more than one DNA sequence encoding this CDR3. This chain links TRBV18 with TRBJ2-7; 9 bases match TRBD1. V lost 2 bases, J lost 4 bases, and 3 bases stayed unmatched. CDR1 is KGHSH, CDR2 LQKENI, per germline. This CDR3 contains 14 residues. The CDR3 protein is CASSPGTGPYEQYF. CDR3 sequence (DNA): TGTGCCAGCTCACCAGGGACAGGGCCTTACGAGCAGTACTTC.

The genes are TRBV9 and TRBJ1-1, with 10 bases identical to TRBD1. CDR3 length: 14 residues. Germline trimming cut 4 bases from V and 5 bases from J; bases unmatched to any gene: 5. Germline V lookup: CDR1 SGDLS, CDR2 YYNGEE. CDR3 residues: CASSRTGGVTEAFF. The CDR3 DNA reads TGTGCCAGCAGCCGGACAGGGGGGGTTACTGAAGCTTTCTTT.

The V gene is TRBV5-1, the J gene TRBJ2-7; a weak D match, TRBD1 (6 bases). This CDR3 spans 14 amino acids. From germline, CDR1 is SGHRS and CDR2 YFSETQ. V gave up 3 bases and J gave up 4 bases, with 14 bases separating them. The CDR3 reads CASSYGTPDYEQYF. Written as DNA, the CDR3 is TGCGCCAGCAGCTACGGGACACCCGATTACGAGCAGTACTTC.

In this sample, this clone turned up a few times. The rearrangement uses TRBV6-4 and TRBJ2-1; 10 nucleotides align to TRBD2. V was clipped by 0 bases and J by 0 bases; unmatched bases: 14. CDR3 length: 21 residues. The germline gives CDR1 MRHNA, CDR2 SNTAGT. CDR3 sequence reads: CASSDSNGTSASGRSYNEQFF. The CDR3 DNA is TGTGCCAGCAGTGACTCGAACGGGACTAGCGCATCCGGCCGCTCCTACAATGAGCAGTTCTTC.

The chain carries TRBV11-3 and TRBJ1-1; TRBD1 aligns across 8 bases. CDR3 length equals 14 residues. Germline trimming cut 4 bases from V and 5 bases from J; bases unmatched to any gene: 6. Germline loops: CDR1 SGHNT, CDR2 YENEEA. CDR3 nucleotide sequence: TGTGCCAGCAGCTCACAGGGGGATAGGACTGAAGCTTTCTTT. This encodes CASSSQGDRTEAFF.

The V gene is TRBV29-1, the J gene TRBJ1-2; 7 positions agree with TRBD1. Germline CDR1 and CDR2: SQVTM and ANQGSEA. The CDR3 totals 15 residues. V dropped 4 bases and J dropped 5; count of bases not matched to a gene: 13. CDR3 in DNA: TGCAGCGTTGTTGGTGACAGGGAGAACCCTTATGGCTACACCTTC. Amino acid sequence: CSVVGDRENPYGYTF.

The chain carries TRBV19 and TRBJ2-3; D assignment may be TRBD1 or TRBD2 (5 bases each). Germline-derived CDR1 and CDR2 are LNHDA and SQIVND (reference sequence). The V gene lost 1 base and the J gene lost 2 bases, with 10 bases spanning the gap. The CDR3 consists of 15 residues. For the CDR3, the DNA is TGTGCCAGTAGTATAGCGGGGACCCCCACAGATACGCAGTATTTT. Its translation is CASSIAGTPTDTQYF.

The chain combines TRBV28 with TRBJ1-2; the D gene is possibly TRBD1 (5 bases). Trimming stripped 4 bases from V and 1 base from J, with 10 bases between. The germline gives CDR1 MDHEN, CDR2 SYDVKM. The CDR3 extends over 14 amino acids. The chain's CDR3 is CASSSSGRNYGYTF. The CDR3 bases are TGTGCCAGCAGTTCCTCGGGACGTAACTATGGCTACACCTTC.

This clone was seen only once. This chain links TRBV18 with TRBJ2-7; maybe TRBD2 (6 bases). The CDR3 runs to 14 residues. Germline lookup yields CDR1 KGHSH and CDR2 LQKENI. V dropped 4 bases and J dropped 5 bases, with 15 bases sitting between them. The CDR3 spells CASSLRDLSHEQYF. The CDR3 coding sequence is TGTGCCAGCTCACTGCGGGACCTGTCCCACGAGCAGTACTTC.

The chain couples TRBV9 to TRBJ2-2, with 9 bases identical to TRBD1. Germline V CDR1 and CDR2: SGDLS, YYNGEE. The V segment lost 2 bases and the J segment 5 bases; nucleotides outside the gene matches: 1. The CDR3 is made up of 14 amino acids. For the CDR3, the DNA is TGTGCCAGCAGCGTCGGACAGGGGACCGGGGAGCTGTTTTTT. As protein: CASSVGQGTGELFF.

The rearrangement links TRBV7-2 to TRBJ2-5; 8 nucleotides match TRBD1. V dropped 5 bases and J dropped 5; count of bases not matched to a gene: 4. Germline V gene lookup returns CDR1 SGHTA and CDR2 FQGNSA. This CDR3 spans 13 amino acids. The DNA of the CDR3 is TGTGCCAGCAGCGTAAACAGGGGGGAGACCCAGTACTTC. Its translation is CASSVNRGETQYF.

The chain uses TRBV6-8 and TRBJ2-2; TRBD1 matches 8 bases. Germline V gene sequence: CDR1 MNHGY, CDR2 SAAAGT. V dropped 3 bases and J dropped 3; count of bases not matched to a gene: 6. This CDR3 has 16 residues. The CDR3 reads CASSYWTGRYTGELFF. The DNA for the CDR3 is TGTGCCAGCAGTTATTGGACAGGGAGGTACACCGGGGAGCTGTTTTTT.